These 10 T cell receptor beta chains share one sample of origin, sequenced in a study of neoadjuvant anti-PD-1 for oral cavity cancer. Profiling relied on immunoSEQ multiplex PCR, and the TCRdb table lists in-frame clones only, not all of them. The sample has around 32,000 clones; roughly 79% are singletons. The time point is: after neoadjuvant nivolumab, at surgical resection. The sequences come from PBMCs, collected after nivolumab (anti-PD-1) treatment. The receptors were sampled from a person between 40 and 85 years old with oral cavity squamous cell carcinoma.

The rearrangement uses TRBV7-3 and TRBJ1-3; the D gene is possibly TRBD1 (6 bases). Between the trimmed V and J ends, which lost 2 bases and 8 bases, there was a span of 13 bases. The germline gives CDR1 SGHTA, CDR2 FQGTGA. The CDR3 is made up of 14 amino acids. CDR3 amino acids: CASSLDGRGDTIYF. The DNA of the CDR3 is TGTGCCAGCAGCTTAGATGGCAGGGGAGACACCATATATTTT. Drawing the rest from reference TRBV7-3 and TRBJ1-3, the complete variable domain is GAGVSQTPSNKVTEKGKYVELRCDPISGHTALYWYRQSLGQGPEFLIYFQGTGAADDSGLPNDRFFAVRPEGSVSTLKIQRTERGDSAVYLCASSLDGRGDTIYFGEGSWLTVV.

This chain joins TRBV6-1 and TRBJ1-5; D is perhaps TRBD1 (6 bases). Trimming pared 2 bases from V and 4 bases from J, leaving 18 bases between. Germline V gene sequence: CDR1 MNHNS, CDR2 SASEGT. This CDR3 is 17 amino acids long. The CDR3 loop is CASSETAALGGNQPQHF. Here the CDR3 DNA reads TGTGCCAGCAGTGAAACGGCAGCTCTAGGGGGAAATCAGCCCCAGCATTTT.

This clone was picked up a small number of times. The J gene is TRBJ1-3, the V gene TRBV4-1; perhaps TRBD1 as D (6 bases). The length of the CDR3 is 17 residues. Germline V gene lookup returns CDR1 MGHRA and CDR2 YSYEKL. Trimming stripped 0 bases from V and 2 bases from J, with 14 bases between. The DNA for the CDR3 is TGCGCCAGCAGCCAAGATTGGGGGGCGACGGCTGGAAACACCATATATTTT. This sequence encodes CASSQDWGATAGNTIYF.

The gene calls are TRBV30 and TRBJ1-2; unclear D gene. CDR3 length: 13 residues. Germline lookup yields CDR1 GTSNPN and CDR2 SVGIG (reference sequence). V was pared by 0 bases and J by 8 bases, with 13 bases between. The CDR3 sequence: CAWSVGIPEGYTF. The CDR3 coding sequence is TGTGCCTGGAGTGTCGGGATTCCGGAGGGCTACACCTTC.

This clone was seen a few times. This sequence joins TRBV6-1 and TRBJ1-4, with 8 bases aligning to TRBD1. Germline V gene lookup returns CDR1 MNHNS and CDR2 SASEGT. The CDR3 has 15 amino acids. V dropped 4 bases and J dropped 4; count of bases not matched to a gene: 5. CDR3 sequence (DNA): TGTGCCAGCAGTGGATACGGACAGGGTAATGAAAAACTGTTTTTT. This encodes CASSGYGQGNEKLFF.

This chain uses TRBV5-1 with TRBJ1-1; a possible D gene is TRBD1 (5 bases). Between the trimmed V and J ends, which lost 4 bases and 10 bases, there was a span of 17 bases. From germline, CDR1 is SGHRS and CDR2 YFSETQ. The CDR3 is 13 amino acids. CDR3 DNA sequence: TGCGCCAGCAGCCCAGAAATGCAGGGATTAGCTTTCTTT. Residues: CASSPEMQGLAFF. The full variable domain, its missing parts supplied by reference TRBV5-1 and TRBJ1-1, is KAGVTQTPRYLIKTRGQQVTLSCSPISGHRSVSWYQQTPGQGLQFLFEYFSETQRNKGNFPGRFSGRQFSNSRSEMNVSTLELGDSALYLCASSPEMQGLAFFGQGTRLTVV.

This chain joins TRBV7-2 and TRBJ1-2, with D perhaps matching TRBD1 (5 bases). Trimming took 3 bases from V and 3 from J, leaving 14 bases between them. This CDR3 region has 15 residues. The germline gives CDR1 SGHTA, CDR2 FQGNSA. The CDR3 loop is CASSFERRGHYGYTF. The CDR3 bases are TGTGCCAGCAGCTTCGAAAGGAGGGGACACTATGGCTACACCTTC.

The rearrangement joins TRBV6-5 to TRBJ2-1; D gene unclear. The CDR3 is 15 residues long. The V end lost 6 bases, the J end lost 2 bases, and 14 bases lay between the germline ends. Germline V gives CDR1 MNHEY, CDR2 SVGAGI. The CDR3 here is CASSTGRSPYNEQFF. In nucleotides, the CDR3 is TGTGCCAGCAGCACCGGACGTTCGCCCTACAATGAGCAGTTCTTC.

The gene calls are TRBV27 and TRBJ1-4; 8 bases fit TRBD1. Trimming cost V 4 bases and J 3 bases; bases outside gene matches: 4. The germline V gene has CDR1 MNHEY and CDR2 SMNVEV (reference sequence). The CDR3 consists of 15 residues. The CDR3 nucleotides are TGTGCCAGCAGTTCAAGGACAGGGTCTAATGAAAAACTGTTTTTT. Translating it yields CASSSRTGSNEKLFF.

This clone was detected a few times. CDR3 sequence: CASRVSSRTSYEQYF. The CDR3 DNA is TGCGCCAGCAGAGTATCGAGCCGGACTTCCTACGAGCAGTACTTC. This chain links TRBV5-1 with TRBJ2-7, with D maybe TRBD2 (5 bases). The V and J ends lost 5 bases and 1 base respectively, with 16 bases between them. CDR1 and CDR2 (germline): SGHRS, YFSETQ. CDR3 size: 15 residues.